The 11 T cell receptor beta chains given below trace back to one sample, sequenced in a study of blood T cells in healthy people across ages. The second PCR ran about 6 to 11 cycles with a sample-barcoded 5' primer and J-beta primers. TCRdb fed the 5' RACE reads into MiXCR, producing one record per CDR3 protein. Altogether about a million distinct CDR3 sequences are present, around 49% being singletons, with the ten largest covering over 10%. The specimen sequenced was blood. These receptor sequences come from a young man in good health.

This clonotype appeared a few times. The chain joins TRBV6-2 or TRBV6-3 to TRBJ2-7; a weak D match, TRBD1 (6 bases). The CDR3 spans 14 residues. The V gene's germline CDR1 is MNHEY and CDR2 SVGEGT. The V and J ends lost 6 bases and 0 bases respectively, with 12 bases between them. The CDR3 region has the DNA TGTGCCAGCAGAATATCGGACAGCTCCTACGAGCAGTACTTC. Its protein is CASRISDSSYEQYF.

In its sample, this clonotype was seen a few times. This CDR3 is CASRRDQRQPTNEKLFF. CDR3 bases: TGTGCCAGCAGGCGCGACCAGAGACAACCAACTAATGAAAAACTGTTTTTT. The V and J genes are TRBV6-2 or TRBV6-3 and TRBJ1-4, with D uncertain. CDR1 is MNHEY, CDR2 SVGEGT, per germline. V lost 6 bases, J lost 0 bases, and 17 bases lay in between. The CDR3 has 17 residues.

The genes are TRBV6-5 and TRBJ2-5; 7 nucleotides line up with TRBD2. The J call may be mistaken, given a closer DNA end match to TRBJ2-7. The CDR3 loop spans 13 amino acids. From germline, CDR1 is MNHEY and CDR2 SVGAGI. CDR3 residues: CASKMGGRVEQYF. For the CDR3, the DNA is TGTGCCAGTAAGATGGGGGGGAGAGTCGAGCAGTACTTC.

This clonotype was counted a few times. At one end, the junction sequence differs from germline, possibly due to a read error. The rearrangement joins TRBV12-3 or TRBV12-4 to TRBJ1-1; tentative D call: TRBD1 (5 bases). The CDR3 spans 14 residues. CDR3 residues: CAGSWPGRVTEAFF. CDR3 DNA sequence: TGTGCCGGCAGTTGGCCGGGACGGGTCACTGAAGCTTTCTTT.

This clonotype was picked up a small number of times. The gene calls are TRBV2 and TRBJ2-7; possible D gene TRBD2, 5 bases. The tail of the sequence fits TRBJ2-5 better, so the J call may be wrong. In germline, CDR1 is SNHLY, CDR2 FYNNEI. The CDR3 covers 12 residues. The CDR3 nucleotides are TGTGCCAGCAGTGGGCTAGCCCAGACCCAGTACTTC. Translating gives CASSGLAQTQYF.

V usage is TRBV7-2 and J usage is TRBJ2-7; TRBD1 matches at 9 bases. Looked up from germline, CDR1 is SGHTA and CDR2 is FQGNSA. This CDR3 is 16 amino acids long. V lost 2 bases and J lost 6; bases outside the gene matches: 11. Here the CDR3 DNA reads TGTGCCAGCAGCTTACGGGGACGGGACAGGGTTATCGAGCAGTACTTC. Its translation is CASSLRGRDRVIEQYF.

This clonotype was seen only once. This chain connects TRBV5-5 to TRBJ2-5; 8 nucleotides align to TRBD1. CDR1 is SGHKS and CDR2 is YYEKEE in the germline V gene (reference sequence). Germline trimming cut 4 bases from V and 6 bases from J; bases unmatched to any gene: 14. There are 16 residues in the CDR3. DNA for the CDR3: TGTGCCAGCAGCCAAAACCCATCAGGGGGCTCGAAGACCCAGTACTTC. It codes for CASSQNPSGGSKTQYF.

The chain has TRBV7-2 and TRBJ2-1; 7 bases line up with TRBD1. J lost 12 bases, V lost 2 bases, and 10 bases had no gene match. The CDR3 has 14 residues. CDR1 and CDR2 (germline): SGHTA, FQGNSA. The CDR3 here is CASSLMRTGVGQFF. Here the CDR3 DNA reads TGTGCCAGCAGCTTAATGAGGACAGGTGTTGGGCAGTTCTTC.

There are a few counts of this clonotype. The chain recombines TRBV29-1 with TRBJ2-3; D ambiguous. The CDR3 covers 12 residues. V shed 7 bases and J shed 5 bases, with 13 bases lying between them. Germline CDR1 reads SQVTM; CDR2 reads ANQGSEA. CDR3 residues: CSARLSQDTQYF. CDR3 DNA sequence: TGCAGCGCCAGACTGTCCCAAGATACGCAGTATTTT.

This clonotype occurred a few times. This sequence joins TRBV5-1 and TRBJ1-1, with TRBD1 matching 11 bases. The germline V gene encodes CDR1 SGHRS and CDR2 YFSETQ. This CDR3 has 16 amino acids. Trimming at V came to 4 bases and at J to 3 bases, leaving 8 bases not matched to a gene. The CDR3 sequence is CASSPGTGGADTEAFF. For the CDR3, the DNA is TGCGCCAGCAGCCCCGGGACAGGGGGGGCGGACACTGAAGCTTTCTTT. Full variable domain (outside the CDR3, taken from reference TRBV5-1 and TRBJ1-1): KAGVTQTPRYLIKTRGQQVTLSCSPISGHRSVSWYQQTPGQGLQFLFEYFSETQRNKGNFPGRFSGRQFSNSRSEMNVSTLELGDSALYLCASSPGTGGADTEAFFGQGTRLTVV.

This clonotype was detected many times. DNA for the CDR3: TGCGCCAGCAGCCAAGTACAGACAGGGGGCGAGCAGTACTTC. Translated: CASSQVQTGGEQYF. The V gene is TRBV4-1, the J gene TRBJ2-7; 9 nucleotides align to TRBD1. The germline gives CDR1 MGHRA, CDR2 YSYEKL. The junction had 4 bases not matched to a gene; V was cut back by 1 base and J by 6 bases. The CDR3 has 14 residues.